One and the same sample provided the 12 T cell receptor beta chains below, sequenced in a study of vaccination and CD4 T cells after COVID-19. Treatment defined: approximately 9-day PBMC culture with coronavirus spike peptide pools or control peptides (ViraFEST assay). The collection of CD4+ T cells from the unexposed donor took place before the COVID-19 pandemic (2011-2018). These TCRs are of unknown antigen specificity. With the Oncomine TCR Beta short-read assay, DNA from cultured CD4+ T cells was sequenced. In this case, cultured CD4+ T cells provided the extracted genomic DNA. TCRdb reprocessed the PCR reads via MiXCR and lists one record per CDR3 protein. In the table there are roughly 7,000 distinct CDR3 sequences, under 45% of which are singletons. Sequencing was carried out using CD4+ T cells from blood, cultured in vitro. Source of these receptors: a human donor in good health.

The gene calls are TRBV6-1 and TRBJ2-4, with a weak D call TRBD1 (6 bases). V was shortened by 7 bases and J by 0 bases, with 13 bases between the two germline ends. Germline CDR1 MNHNS, CDR2 SASEGT. The CDR3 contains 15 residues. In DNA, the CDR3 is TGTGCCAGCATTAATAGGGGGTTAGCCAAAAACATTCAGTACTTC. Translating it yields CASINRGLAKNIQYF.

In the case of this clonotype: The germline gene is not matched at one end of the junction; a read error may be the cause. The chain uses TRBV20-1 and TRBJ2-2; 12 bases map to TRBD2. Looked up from germline, CDR1 is DFQATT and CDR2 is SNEGSKA (reference sequence). This CDR3 region has 17 residues. The CDR3 DNA sequence: TGCAATGCTAGAGGCCTAGCGGGAGGGCCGGGCACCGGGGAGCTGTTTTTT. This gives the protein CNARGLAGGPGTGELFF.

The chain carries TRBV14 and TRBJ2-2; D not certain. The CDR3 spans 13 residues. Trimming left V 6 bases short and J 4 bases short, with 9 bases between. CDR1 SGHDN and CDR2 FVKESK come from the germline V gene. The CDR3 here is CASRVGGTGELFF. In nucleotides, the CDR3 is TGTGCCAGCAGAGTAGGTGGCACCGGGGAGCTGTTTTTT. The whole variable domain, remainder taken from reference TRBV14 and TRBJ2-2, is EAGVTQFPSHSVIEKGQTVTLRCDPISGHDNLYWYRRVMGKEIKFLLHFVKESKQDESGMPNNRFLAERTGGTYSTLKVQPAELEDSGVYFCASRVGGTGELFFGEGSRLTVL.

The chain couples TRBV29-1 to TRBJ2-3; 8 nucleotides line up with TRBD1. V trimming: 6 bases; J trimming: 2 bases; junction bases outside the gene matches: 4. Germline loops: CDR1 SQVTM, CDR2 ANQGSEA. This CDR3 has 13 amino acids. This CDR3 is CSVSTGVTDTQYF. The CDR3 DNA sequence: TGCAGCGTATCGACAGGGGTCACAGATACGCAGTATTTT.

The chain carries TRBV2 and TRBJ2-7; 7 nucleotides line up with TRBD2. The CDR3 consists of 13 residues. V shed 8 bases, J shed 0 bases, and the junction held 4 bases outside the gene matches. Germline V gene lookup returns CDR1 SNHLY and CDR2 FYNNEI. DNA of the CDR3: TGTGCCAGCTGGGAGGGGACCTCCTACGAGCAGTACTTC. Its translation is CASWEGTSYEQYF.

This chain links TRBV20-1 with TRBJ2-7; 14 bases line up with TRBD2. The CDR3 covers 15 residues. Germline values: CDR1 DFQATT, CDR2 SNEGSKA (reference sequence). Germline trimming cut 0 bases from V and 7 bases from J; bases unmatched to any gene: 5. CDR3 bases: TGCAGTGCTAGAGATAGGCGACTAGCGGGAGGGGAGCAGTACTTC. Protein sequence: CSARDRRLAGGEQYF.

J is TRBJ1-5 and V is TRBV23-1; no clear D gene. TRBV23-1 is an ORF; its function is uncertain. V was shortened by 2 bases and J by 2 bases, with 16 bases between the two germline ends. The CDR3 length is 17 residues. DNA for the CDR3: TGCGCCAGCAGTCAACCCGGTCGGAGGGCTGGCAATCAGCCCCAGCATTTT. Residues: CASSQPGRRAGNQPQHF.

This chain uses TRBV20-1 with TRBJ2-2; 7 bases line up with TRBD2. With V trimmed by 5 bases and J by 4 bases, 4 bases remained unmatched. CDR1 DFQATT and CDR2 SNEGSKA come from the germline V gene (reference sequence). The CDR3 is made up of 13 amino acids. The CDR3 protein is CSAWDYTTGELFF. The DNA of the CDR3 is TGCAGTGCTTGGGACTATACCACCGGGGAGCTGTTTTTT.

The V call is TRBV20-1, the J call TRBJ2-7; 8 nucleotides line up with TRBD2. Trimming cost V 2 bases and J 3 bases; bases outside gene matches: 6. The CDR3 has 14 residues. The germline gives CDR1 DFQATT, CDR2 SNEGSKA (reference sequence). The CDR3 spells CSARTPGGIYEQYF. The CDR3 DNA follows: TGCAGTGCTAGAACCCCGGGAGGGATCTACGAGCAGTACTTC.

The chain carries TRBV5-1 and TRBJ2-7; tentatively, D is TRBD1 (6 bases). V lost 0 bases to trimming and J lost 2 bases, with 9 bases between them. The germline gives CDR1 SGHRS, CDR2 YFSETQ. The CDR3 has 14 residues. CDR3 nucleotides: TGCGCCAGCAGCTTGGACAGGGCAACCTACGAGCAGTACTTC. Its translation is CASSLDRATYEQYF.

This chain's CDR3 is CASSLGGYPYGYTF. In DNA, the CDR3 is TGTGCCAGCAGTTTAGGGGGCTATCCCTATGGCTACACCTTC. The V call is TRBV27, the J call TRBJ1-2, with a possible D match to TRBD1 (6 bases). CDR1 and CDR2 from the germline V gene are MNHEY and SMNVEV (reference sequence). The CDR3 contains 14 residues. With 2 bases removed from V and 4 bases from J, the gap between germline ends came to 11 bases.

This clonotype showed up just a few times. This chain connects TRBV29-1 to TRBJ1-1; D call uncertain. The germline V and J ends were trimmed by 8 bases and 7 bases, with 17 bases remaining between them. This CDR3 has 12 amino acids. Germline V gene lookup returns CDR1 SQVTM and CDR2 ANQGSEA. CDR3 nucleotide sequence: TGCAGCACCAGAGGAAAGGCCAGTGAAGCTTTCTTT. Translating gives CSTRGKASEAFF.